Shown below are 32 T cell receptor beta chains from a single sample sequenced in a study of blood T cell repertoires in COVID-19. TCRdb keeps only in-frame clones here, not all; method: immunoSEQ multiplex PCR. The data contain approximately 60,000 clones, roughly 78% of them seen just once; the ten biggest clones take up over 12%. Material: peripheral blood. The source of these receptors is a man between 60 and 75 years old with COVID-19, enrolled during active disease.

The chain is built from TRBV18 and TRBJ2-5; D might be TRBD2 (5 bases). The CDR3 is made up of 14 amino acids. CDR1 and CDR2 from the germline V gene are KGHSH and LQKENI. Trimming pared 3 bases from V and 5 bases from J, leaving 13 bases between. The CDR3 protein is CASSPGAGGETQYF. Here the CDR3 DNA reads TGTGCCAGCTCACCGGGAGCCGGCGGGGAGACCCAGTACTTC.

The rearrangement uses TRBV30 and TRBJ2-1; no clear D gene. This CDR3 region has 11 residues. Germline CDR1 reads GTSNPN; CDR2 reads SVGIG (reference sequence). Trimming shortened V by 1 base and J by 4 bases, and 2 bases separated the two germline ends. The CDR3 region is CAWSAYNEQFF. Here the CDR3 DNA reads TGTGCCTGGAGTGCATACAATGAGCAGTTCTTC.

This chain uses TRBV9 with TRBJ2-2; D is possibly TRBD2 (5 bases). V lost 0 bases, J lost 5 bases, and 11 bases lay in between. The CDR3 has 15 amino acids. CDR1 is SGDLS and CDR2 is YYNGEE in the germline V gene. The CDR3 protein is CASSVVEVGTGELFF. CDR3 DNA sequence: TGTGCCAGCAGCGTAGTGGAGGTAGGGACCGGGGAGCTGTTTTTT. The entire variable domain, with the rest obtained from reference TRBV9 and TRBJ2-2, is as follows: DSGVTQTPKHLITATGQRVTLRCSPRSGDLSVYWYQQSLDQGLQFLIQYYNGEERAKGNILERFSAQQFPDLHSELNLSSLELGDSALYFCASSVVEVGTGELFFGEGSRLTVL.

This clone was recorded a few times. The CDR3 here is CASSIQRSGYTF. The CDR3 nucleotides read TGTGCCAGTAGTATACAAAGGAGCGGCTACACCTTC. V and J are TRBV19 and TRBJ1-2; D not resolved. V lost 2 bases to trimming and J lost 8 bases, with 9 bases between them. Germline CDR1 and CDR2: LNHDA and SQIVND (reference sequence). The CDR3 length is 12 residues. The whole variable domain, filled in from reference TRBV19 and TRBJ1-2, reads DGGITQSPKYLFRKEGQNVTLSCEQNLNHDAMYWYRQDPGQGLRLIYYSQIVNDFQKGDIAEGYSVSREKKESFPLTVTSAQKNPTAFYLCASSIQRSGYTFGSGTRLTVV.

The chain is built from TRBV6-4 and TRBJ1-1; D unresolved. The V gene's germline CDR1 is MRHNA and CDR2 SNTAGT. Trimming pared 3 bases from V and 4 bases from J, leaving 9 bases between. The CDR3 is 13 amino acids. The CDR3 is CASSEGRATEAFF. CDR3 sequence (DNA): TGTGCCAGCAGTGAGGGGAGGGCCACTGAAGCTTTCTTT.

This chain links TRBV5-4 with TRBJ2-3, with 7 positions matching TRBD1. The CDR3 is made up of 15 amino acids. J lost 2 bases, V lost 4 bases, and 7 bases had no gene match. Looked up from germline, CDR1 is SGHNT and CDR2 is YYREEE (reference sequence). The CDR3 DNA sequence: TGTGCCAGCAGCCAAAGACAGGGACCCACAGATACGCAGTATTTT. This encodes CASSQRQGPTDTQYF. Together with reference TRBV5-4 and TRBJ2-3, the CDR3 gives the full variable domain: ETGVTQSPTHLIKTRGQQVTLRCSSQSGHNTVSWYQQALGQGPQFIFQYYREEENGRGNFPPRFSGLQFPNYSSELNVNALELDDSALYLCASSQRQGPTDTQYFGPGTRLTVL.

This clone appeared many times. This rearrangement joins TRBV29-1 to TRBJ2-3; maybe TRBD1 (5 bases). This CDR3 has 14 amino acids. Trimming pared 7 bases from V and 2 bases from J, leaving 16 bases between. In germline, CDR1 is SQVTM, CDR2 ANQGSEA. The CDR3 coding sequence is TGCAGCGCCACGACGCAGGGTAACACAGATACGCAGTATTTT. Its protein is CSATTQGNTDTQYF.

The chain's CDR3 is CAWKRPFSSGNTIYF. DNA for the CDR3: TGTGCCTGGAAGCGCCCATTCAGCTCTGGAAACACCATATATTTT. The chain joins TRBV30 to TRBJ1-3, with unresolved D. The germline V and J ends were trimmed by 4 bases and 0 bases, with 13 bases remaining between them. The CDR3 contains 15 residues. The germline CDR1 and CDR2 sequences are GTSNPN and SVGIG (reference sequence).

The chain joins TRBV10-1 to TRBJ2-2, with a tentative D call TRBD2 (6 bases). Trimming stripped 4 bases from V and 4 bases from J, with 7 bases between. Germline V gene sequence: CDR1 WNHNN, CDR2 SYGVQD (reference sequence). The CDR3 contains 13 residues. Written as DNA, the CDR3 is TGCGCCAGCAGTGTGGGACTCACCGGGGAGCTGTTTTTT. Translated, it gives CASSVGLTGELFF.

The V call is TRBV19, the J call TRBJ2-1; D is perhaps TRBD2 (6 bases). The CDR3 contains 13 residues. Germline CDR1 reads LNHDA; CDR2 reads SQIVND (reference sequence). V was pared by 3 bases and J by 9 bases, with 12 bases between. The CDR3 reads CASSISGRGEQFF. CDR3 in DNA: TGTGCCAGTAGTATCTCGGGGCGGGGTGAGCAGTTCTTC. Full variable domain (rest looked up from reference TRBV19 and TRBJ2-1): DGGITQSPKYLFRKEGQNVTLSCEQNLNHDAMYWYRQDPGQGLRLIYYSQIVNDFQKGDIAEGYSVSREKKESFPLTVTSAQKNPTAFYLCASSISGRGEQFFGPGTRLTVL.

The J gene is TRBJ2-1, the V gene TRBV2, with D maybe TRBD2 (6 bases). This CDR3 contains 15 residues. Trimming left V 4 bases short and J 10 bases short, with 20 bases between. Germline values: CDR1 SNHLY, CDR2 FYNNEI. CDR3 nucleotides: TGTGCCAGCAGTGTTGATAGTAGGAGGGAAGGGGAGCAGTTCTTC. Protein: CASSVDSRREGEQFF.

This clone was found a few times. The chain carries TRBV6-6 and TRBJ2-3; 7 nucleotides match TRBD2. The ends lost 6 bases at V and 2 bases at J; junction bases unmatched: 8. Germline CDR1 and CDR2: MNHNY and SVGAGI (reference sequence). The CDR3 is 15 amino acids. This chain's CDR3 is CASSSGGGPTDTQYF. The CDR3 nucleotides read TGTGCCAGCAGCTCTGGGGGAGGGCCCACAGATACGCAGTATTTT.

The J gene is TRBJ1-2, the V gene TRBV11-3, with 7 bases matching TRBD1. CDR3 length equals 14 residues. The germline gives CDR1 SGHNT, CDR2 YENEEA. V lost 4 bases to trimming and J lost 4 bases; unmatched junction nucleotides: 6. The CDR3 region is CASSSGQDPYGYTF. The CDR3 region has the DNA TGTGCCAGCAGCTCTGGACAGGATCCCTATGGCTACACCTTC.

The CDR3 protein is CASSLAPSTDTQYF. The DNA of the CDR3 is TGTGCCAGCAGCTTGGCCCCCTCCACAGATACGCAGTATTTT. The J gene is TRBJ2-3, the V gene TRBV5-4; D remains unclear. Germline CDR1 and CDR2: SGHNT and YYREEE (reference sequence). Trimming removed 0 bases at V and 2 bases at J, with 7 bases between. The CDR3 totals 14 residues.

The gene calls are TRBV11-2 and TRBJ2-1, with TRBD2 matching 7 bases. The CDR3 runs 15 residues. The ends lost 0 bases at V and 7 bases at J; junction bases unmatched: 6. Germline CDR1 reads SGHAT; CDR2 reads FQNNGV. CDR3 bases: TGTGCCAGCAGCTTAGATCGCGCTAGCGGTAATGAGCAGTTCTTC. It encodes CASSLDRASGNEQFF.

The chain joins TRBV9 to TRBJ2-4; D is unclear. Germline CDR1 and CDR2: SGDLS and YYNGEE. This CDR3 comprises 15 residues. Deletions cut 0 bases from V and 0 bases from J, with 7 bases between. The CDR3 coding sequence is TGTGCCAGCAGCGTAGTTAGATTAGCCAAAAACATTCAGTACTTC. Its protein product is CASSVVRLAKNIQYF.

J is TRBJ2-7 and V is TRBV30; tentative D call: TRBD1 (5 bases). Germline V lookup: CDR1 GTSNPN, CDR2 SVGIG (reference sequence). Trimming cost V 2 bases and J 4 bases, with 12 bases left between them. The length of the CDR3 is 13 residues. The CDR3 here is CAWSQGPAYEQYF. Here the CDR3 DNA reads TGTGCCTGGAGTCAGGGTCCCGCGTACGAGCAGTACTTC.

A remark on this clone: This could be a read error, since a much larger clone is one nucleotide away. This chain joins TRBV25-1 and TRBJ2-7, with 9 bases fitting TRBD1. The V segment lost 6 bases and the J segment 1 base; nucleotides outside the gene matches: 4. The germline CDR1 and CDR2 sequences are MGHDK and SYGVNS. CDR3 length: 14 amino acids. The CDR3 loop is CASSPGTGSYEQYF. Written as DNA, the CDR3 is TGTGCCAGCAGCCCCGGGACAGGGTCCTACGAGCAGTACTTC.

This sequence joins TRBV18 and TRBJ1-6; perhaps TRBD1 as D (6 bases). Per germline, CDR1 KGHSH and CDR2 LQKENI. The V and J ends lost 3 bases and 0 bases respectively, with 15 bases between them. The CDR3 spans 18 residues. The CDR3 nucleotides are TGTGCCAGCTCACCTGGACAGACTGGACGCTCCTATAATTCACCCCTCCACTTT. The encoded protein is CASSPGQTGRSYNSPLHF.

V is TRBV9 and J is TRBJ1-1, with a tentative D call TRBD1 (6 bases). The CDR3 has 15 residues. Germline V gene lookup returns CDR1 SGDLS and CDR2 YYNGEE. The germline V and J ends were trimmed by 0 bases and 10 bases, with 19 bases remaining between them. The CDR3 loop is CASSVEGGGAHGAFF. CDR3 bases: TGTGCCAGCAGCGTAGAAGGCGGGGGGGCCCATGGAGCTTTCTTT.

J is TRBJ2-5 and V is TRBV5-6; D gene unclear. Germline V gives CDR1 SGHDT, CDR2 YYEEEE. The V end was cut by 4 bases, the J end by 1 base, with 8 bases between. The CDR3 loop spans 13 amino acids. CDR3 in DNA: TGTGCCAGCAGCAATGGGCTCCAAGAGACCCAGTACTTC. Translating gives CASSNGLQETQYF. The full variable domain, completed using reference TRBV5-6 and TRBJ2-5, is DAGVTQSPTHLIKTRGQQVTLRCSPKSGHDTVSWYQQALGQGPQFIFQYYEEEERQRGNFPDRFSGHQFPNYSSELNVNALLLGDSALYLCASSNGLQETQYFGPGTRLLVL.

This chain connects TRBV12-5 to TRBJ1-1; 11 positions match TRBD1. CDR1 is LGHNT and CDR2 is FRNRAP in the germline V gene. The V gene end was trimmed by 4 bases and the J gene end by 6 bases; junction bases not matched to a gene: 4. The CDR3 spans 14 residues. For the CDR3, the DNA is TGTGCTAGTGGTTCGGGACAGGGGGTCCCTGAAGCTTTCTTT. It encodes CASGSGQGVPEAFF.

V is TRBV27 and J is TRBJ1-5; D call uncertain. V lost 6 bases, J lost 2 bases, and 11 bases lay in between. This CDR3 is 14 amino acids long. Germline CDR1 reads MNHEY; CDR2 reads SMNVEV (reference sequence). The CDR3 coding sequence is TGTGCCAGCAGGAGGACTGGGGGCAATCAGCCCCAGCATTTT. This codes for CASRRTGGNQPQHF.

The rearrangement links TRBV2 to TRBJ2-5, with D tentatively TRBD2 (5 bases). The CDR3 is 11 amino acids. With 5 bases removed from V and 4 bases from J, the gap between germline ends came to 5 bases. Germline loops: CDR1 SNHLY, CDR2 FYNNEI. The CDR3 coding sequence is TGTGCCAGCAGTACTAGAGAGACCCAGTACTTC. Amino acids: CASSTRETQYF.

The chain joins TRBV30 to TRBJ1-6; tentatively, D is TRBD1 (5 bases). CDR3 length equals 14 residues. V shed 0 bases and J shed 9 bases, with 12 bases lying between them. Germline CDR1 reads GTSNPN; CDR2 reads SVGIG (reference sequence). The CDR3 region is CAWSVRGGSSPLHF. The CDR3 nucleotides read TGTGCCTGGAGTGTTAGGGGAGGAAGTTCACCCCTCCACTTT.

This clone was observed many times. V and J are TRBV5-5 and TRBJ1-3; D is perhaps TRBD1 (5 bases). This CDR3 has 19 amino acids. Germline V gene sequence: CDR1 SGHKS, CDR2 YYEKEE (reference sequence). Trimming removed 6 bases at V and 0 bases at J, with 25 bases between. The CDR3 is CASTPTPLQAGFSGNTIYF. CDR3 coding DNA: TGTGCCAGCACTCCAACCCCCCTACAGGCGGGGTTCTCTGGAAACACCATATATTTT.

The chain has TRBV6-5 and TRBJ1-1, with TRBD1 as a possible D gene (5 bases). CDR1 MNHEY and CDR2 SVGAGI come from the germline V gene. Trimming pared 0 bases from V and 6 bases from J, leaving 14 bases between. The CDR3 has 15 amino acids. CDR3 amino acids: CASSYSVGAFSEAFF. CDR3 coding DNA: TGTGCCAGCAGTTACTCGGTAGGGGCGTTCTCTGAAGCTTTCTTT.

The chain carries TRBV30 and TRBJ2-7, with D tentatively TRBD2 (5 bases). Germline V lookup: CDR1 GTSNPN, CDR2 SVGIG (reference sequence). Trimming removed 3 bases at V and 4 bases at J, with 13 bases between. The CDR3 length is 13 residues. The CDR3 DNA is TGTGCCTGGAGGGACTCCTCGAGATACGAGCAGTACTTC. This codes for CAWRDSSRYEQYF.

This rearrangement joins TRBV4-1 to TRBJ1-5; possibly TRBD1 for D (6 bases). V was trimmed by 1 base and J by 5 bases, leaving 15 bases between them. CDR3 length equals 16 residues. Germline CDR1 MGHRA, CDR2 YSYEKL. CDR3 amino acids: CASSQVGTGSDQPQHF. CDR3 sequence (DNA): TGCGCCAGCAGCCAAGTTGGAACAGGGTCGGATCAGCCCCAGCATTTT.

The chain recombines TRBV7-9 with TRBJ2-1, with 8 bases lining up with TRBD1. The germline V gene encodes CDR1 SEHNR and CDR2 FQNEAQ (reference sequence). The J segment lost 13 bases and the V segment lost 5 bases, leaving 7 bases of the junction unmatched. The CDR3 has 12 residues. CDR3 sequence (DNA): TGTGCCAGCAGCCCGACAGGGGATTTCCAGTTCTTC. This gives the protein CASSPTGDFQFF.

The chain couples TRBV6-5 to TRBJ2-7; a possible D gene is TRBD2 (6 bases). V lost 7 bases and J 3 bases, leaving 13 bases between the germline ends. Germline CDR1 reads MNHEY; CDR2 reads SVGAGI. This CDR3 contains 13 residues. The CDR3 spells CASTTGGNYEQYF. In DNA, the CDR3 is TGTGCCAGCACAACAGGAGGGAACTACGAGCAGTACTTC.

This chain uses TRBV5-4 with TRBJ2-5; 10 nucleotides match TRBD2. The CDR3 consists of 16 residues. The junction had 7 bases not matched to a gene; V was cut back by 4 bases and J by 1 base. Germline assignment: CDR1 SGHNT and CDR2 YYREEE (reference sequence). CDR3 amino acids: CASSPRAGGPQETQYF. The CDR3 bases are TGTGCCAGCAGCCCGAGAGCGGGAGGGCCCCAAGAGACCCAGTACTTC.